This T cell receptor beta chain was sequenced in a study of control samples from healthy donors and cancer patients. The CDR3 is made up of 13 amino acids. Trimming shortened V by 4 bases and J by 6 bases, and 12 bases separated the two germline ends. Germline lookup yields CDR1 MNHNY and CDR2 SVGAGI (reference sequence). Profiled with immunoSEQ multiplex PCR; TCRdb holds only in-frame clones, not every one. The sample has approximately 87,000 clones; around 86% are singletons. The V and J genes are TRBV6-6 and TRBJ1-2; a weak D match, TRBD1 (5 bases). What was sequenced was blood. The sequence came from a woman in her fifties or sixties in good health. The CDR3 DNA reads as TGTGCCAGCAGTTGGCGGGGGGATAATGGCTACACCTTC. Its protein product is CASSWRGDNGYTF.